The 3 T cell receptor beta chains below were found in one sample sequenced in a study of blood T cell repertoires in COVID-19 (dated by TCRdb to the early 2020s). Library generation was performed with the immunoSEQ multiplex PCR assay. Here the immuneACCESS table is served through TCRdb, limited to in-frame sequences with V and J called. Missing clones are a known gap in these copies; in checked studies unresolved V genes cover under half, and the rest lacks a known reason. Here the sample has over 150,000 clones; 70% to 85% occur a single time. The ten biggest clones cover 29% of the sample. The sample consisted of peripheral blood. The receptor source for this set is a woman aged 55-69 years with acute or convalescent COVID-19.

The chain combines TRBV19 with TRBJ1-5, with no clear D. Germline lookup yields CDR1 LNHDA and CDR2 SQIVND (reference sequence). CDR3 length: 17 residues. Trimming shortened V by 1 base and J by 1 base, and 14 bases separated the two germline ends. DNA for the CDR3: TGTGCCAGTAGTATAGTGGGAGCAGGTCGGAGCAATCAGCCCCAGCATTTT. Translation: CASSIVGAGRSNQPQHF.

This chain links TRBV20-1 with TRBJ1-2; D unclear. This CDR3 comprises 11 residues. CDR1 is DFQATT and CDR2 is SNEGSKA in the germline V gene (reference sequence). The V gene lost 1 base and the J gene lost 5 bases, with 5 bases spanning the gap. CDR3 DNA sequence: TGCAGTGCTAGAGTCGGGTATGGCTACACCTTC. It specifies CSARVGYGYTF.

The rearrangement links TRBV5-1 to TRBJ2-7; a weak D match, TRBD2 (5 bases). The V and J ends lost 4 bases and 4 bases respectively, with 21 bases between them. Germline V gives CDR1 SGHRS, CDR2 YFSETQ. This CDR3 has 16 residues. The CDR3 DNA sequence: TGCGCCAGCAGCCTCCTCTCCGGGGTGCTTGGGTACGAGCAGTACTTC. Residues: CASSLLSGVLGYEQYF.